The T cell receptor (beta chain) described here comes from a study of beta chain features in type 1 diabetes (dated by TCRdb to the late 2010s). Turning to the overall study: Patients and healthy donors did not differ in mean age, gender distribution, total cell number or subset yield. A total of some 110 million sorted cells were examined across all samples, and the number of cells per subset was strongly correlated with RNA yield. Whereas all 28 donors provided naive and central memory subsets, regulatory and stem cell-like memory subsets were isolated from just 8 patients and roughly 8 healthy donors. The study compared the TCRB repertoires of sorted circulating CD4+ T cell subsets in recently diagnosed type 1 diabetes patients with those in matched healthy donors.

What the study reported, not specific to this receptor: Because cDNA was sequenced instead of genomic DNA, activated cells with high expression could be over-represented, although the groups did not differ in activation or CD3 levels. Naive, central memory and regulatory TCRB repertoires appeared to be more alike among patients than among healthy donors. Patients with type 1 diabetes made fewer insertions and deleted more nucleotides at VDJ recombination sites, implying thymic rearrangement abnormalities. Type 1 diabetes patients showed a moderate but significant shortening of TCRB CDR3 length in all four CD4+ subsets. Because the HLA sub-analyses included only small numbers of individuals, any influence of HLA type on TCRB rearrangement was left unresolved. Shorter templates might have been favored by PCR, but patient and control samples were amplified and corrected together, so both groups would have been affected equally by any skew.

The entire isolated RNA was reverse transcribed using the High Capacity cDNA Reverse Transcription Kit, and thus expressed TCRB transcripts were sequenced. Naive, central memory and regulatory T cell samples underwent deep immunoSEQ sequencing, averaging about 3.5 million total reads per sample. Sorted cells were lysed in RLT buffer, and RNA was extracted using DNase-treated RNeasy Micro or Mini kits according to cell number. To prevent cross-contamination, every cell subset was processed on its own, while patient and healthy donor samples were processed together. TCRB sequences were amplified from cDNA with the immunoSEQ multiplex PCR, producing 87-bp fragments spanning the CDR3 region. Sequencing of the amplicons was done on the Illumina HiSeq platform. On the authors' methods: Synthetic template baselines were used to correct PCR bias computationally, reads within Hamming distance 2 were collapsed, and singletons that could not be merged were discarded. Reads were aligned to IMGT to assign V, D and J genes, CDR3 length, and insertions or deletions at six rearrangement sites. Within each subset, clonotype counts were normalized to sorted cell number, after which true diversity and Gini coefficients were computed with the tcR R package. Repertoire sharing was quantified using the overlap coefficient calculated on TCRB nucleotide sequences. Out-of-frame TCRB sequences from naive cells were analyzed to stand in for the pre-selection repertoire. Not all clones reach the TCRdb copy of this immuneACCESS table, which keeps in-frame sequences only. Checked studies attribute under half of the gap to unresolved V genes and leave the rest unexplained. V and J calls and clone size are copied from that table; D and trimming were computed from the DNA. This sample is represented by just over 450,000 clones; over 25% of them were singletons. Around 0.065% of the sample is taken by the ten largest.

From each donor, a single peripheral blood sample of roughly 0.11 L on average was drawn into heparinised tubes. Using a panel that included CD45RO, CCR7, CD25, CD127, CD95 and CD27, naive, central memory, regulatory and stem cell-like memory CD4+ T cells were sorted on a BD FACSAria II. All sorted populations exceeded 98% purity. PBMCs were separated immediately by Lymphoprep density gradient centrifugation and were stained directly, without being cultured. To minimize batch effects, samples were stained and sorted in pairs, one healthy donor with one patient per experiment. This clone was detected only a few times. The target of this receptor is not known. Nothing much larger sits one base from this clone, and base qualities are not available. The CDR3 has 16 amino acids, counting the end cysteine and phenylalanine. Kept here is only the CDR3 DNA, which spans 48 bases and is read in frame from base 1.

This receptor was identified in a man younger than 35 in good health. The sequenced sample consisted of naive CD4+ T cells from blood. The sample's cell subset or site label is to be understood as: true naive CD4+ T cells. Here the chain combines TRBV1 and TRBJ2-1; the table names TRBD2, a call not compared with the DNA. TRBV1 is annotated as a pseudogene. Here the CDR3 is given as CTSSQDRSSGYNEQFF. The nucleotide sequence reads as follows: TGCACCAGCAGCCAAGATCGCTCTAGCGGCTACAATGAGCAGTTCTTC.